This entry lists 3 T cell receptor beta chains sequenced from one sample in a study of T cell responses to AZD1222 COVID-19 vaccine. Using immunoSEQ multiplex PCR, the repertoire was profiled, and TCRdb retains in-frame clones only, with some absent. This table has 83,000 or so clones, around nine tenths appearing once. Sequencing was performed on peripheral blood, taken on day 0 of MenACWY control vaccination. The source is an adult in good health.

The chain combines TRBV20-1 with TRBJ2-1, with a tentative D call TRBD2 (6 bases). The V end was cut by 6 bases, the J end by 10 bases, with 13 bases between. The germline CDR1 and CDR2 sequences are DFQATT and SNEGSKA (reference sequence). The CDR3 sequence is 11 residues long. The CDR3, as DNA: TGCAGTGCGCAACGGGGGTGGGAGCAGTTCTTC. Its protein is CSAQRGWEQFF.

The chain joins TRBV7-7 to TRBJ2-3, with 9 positions matching TRBD1. In germline, CDR1 is SSHAT, CDR2 FNYEAQ (reference sequence). J was trimmed by 5 bases and V by 5 bases; bases with no gene match: 8. This CDR3 contains 15 residues. The CDR3 DNA sequence: TGTGCCAGCAGCAAGGGACAGGGAATCGGAGATACGCAGTATTTT. This sequence encodes CASSKGQGIGDTQYF.

This sequence joins TRBV19 and TRBJ2-7; 7 bases line up with TRBD1. V lost 5 bases and J lost 5; bases outside the gene matches: 12. The length of the CDR3 is 15 residues. Looked up from germline, CDR1 is LNHDA and CDR2 is SQIVND (reference sequence). The CDR3 protein is CASSYGQDRGHEQYF. The CDR3 DNA sequence: TGTGCCAGTAGTTACGGACAGGATCGCGGCCACGAGCAGTACTTC.